What follows are 23 T cell receptor beta chains derived from one specimen sequenced in a study of blood T cell repertoires in COVID-19. Profiling relied on immunoSEQ multiplex PCR, and the TCRdb table lists in-frame clones only, not all of them. This sample has 150,000 to 200,000 clones, with around 79% found just once. Sequenced input: peripheral blood. The receptors were sampled from a woman aged 40 to 50 with COVID-19, enrolled during active disease.

This chain connects TRBV7-9 to TRBJ2-5; tentatively, D is TRBD1 (5 bases). The CDR3 totals 12 residues. The germline V gene has CDR1 SEHNR and CDR2 FQNEAQ (reference sequence). Trimming took off 5 bases at V and 8 bases at J, with 12 bases between the two ends. This CDR3 is CASSLGRQTQYF. The DNA of the CDR3 is TGTGCCAGCAGCCTGGGGCGACAAACCCAGTACTTC.

The V call is TRBV7-9, the J call TRBJ1-2; D possibly corresponds to TRBD1 (6 bases). Germline assignment: CDR1 SEHNR and CDR2 FQNEAQ (reference sequence). With 8 bases removed from V and 1 base from J, the gap between germline ends came to 11 bases. This CDR3 spans 13 amino acids. CDR3 sequence: CASGTLINYGYTF. DNA for the CDR3: TGTGCCAGCGGGACACTCATTAACTATGGCTACACCTTC.

The chain is built from TRBV5-1 and TRBJ2-2; 7 bases align to TRBD1. Germline V gene lookup returns CDR1 SGHRS and CDR2 YFSETQ. The CDR3 spans 15 residues. The ends lost 4 bases at V and 2 bases at J; junction bases unmatched: 5. CDR3 in amino acids: CASSPKGANTGELFF. The CDR3 DNA reads as TGCGCCAGCAGCCCAAAGGGGGCTAACACCGGGGAGCTGTTTTTT.

The chain couples TRBV6-4 to TRBJ2-7; 11 bases map to TRBD2. The germline gives CDR1 MRHNA, CDR2 SNTAGT. The J segment lost 2 bases and the V segment lost 0 bases, leaving 3 bases of the junction unmatched. The length of the CDR3 is 16 residues. CDR3: CASSDSGLAVAYEQYF. For the CDR3, the DNA is TGTGCCAGCAGTGACTCGGGACTAGCGGTAGCCTACGAGCAGTACTTC.

The chain carries TRBV7-8 and TRBJ1-5; perhaps TRBD1 as D (5 bases). CDR3 length: 16 residues. CDR1 is SGHVS, CDR2 FQNEAQ, per germline. V lost 1 base and J lost 3, with 13 bases in between. The CDR3 DNA is TGTGCCAGCAGCTTAGAGTTCGGGGGATTCAATCAGCCCCAGCATTTT. Translation: CASSLEFGGFNQPQHF.

This clone has more than one count but fewer than ten. The chain joins TRBV7-6 to TRBJ1-6, with D hard to call. CDR3 length: 15 residues. Per germline, CDR1 SGHVS and CDR2 FNYEAQ. Between the trimmed V and J ends, which lost 5 bases and 4 bases, there was a span of 12 bases. The DNA for the CDR3 is TGTGCCAGCAGCCCGCTTGAGGTGTATAATTCACCCCTCCACTTT. Protein product: CASSPLEVYNSPLHF.

This clone appeared a single time. V usage is TRBV5-1 and J usage is TRBJ2-7, with TRBD1 identical over 10 bases. Germline V CDR1 and CDR2: SGHRS, YFSETQ. The CDR3 sequence is 15 residues long. J lost 7 bases, V lost 3 bases, and 10 bases had no gene match. The CDR3 DNA follows: TGCGCCAGCAGCTCCGGGACAGGGGTGGTTTGGGAGCAGTACTTC. Translated, it gives CASSSGTGVVWEQYF.

This clone was found a few times. This chain links TRBV18 with TRBJ1-1; D unclear. CDR1 KGHSH and CDR2 LQKENI come from the germline V gene. V shed 2 bases and J shed 7 bases, with 11 bases lying between them. The CDR3 totals 13 residues. The DNA for the CDR3 is TGTGCCAGCTCACCATGGGAGGTCAGTGAAGCTTTCTTT. It codes for CASSPWEVSEAFF.

The chain has TRBV7-7 and TRBJ2-5; 9 bases map to TRBD1. The length of the CDR3 is 15 residues. CDR1 is SSHAT, CDR2 FNYEAQ, per germline (reference sequence). Trimming cost V 5 bases and J 5 bases; bases outside gene matches: 9. The CDR3 region has the DNA TGTGCCAGCAGCCCTGGGACAGGGAACGGGGAGACCCAGTACTTC. Its translation is CASSPGTGNGETQYF.

This clone was detected a few times. The genes are TRBV7-2 and TRBJ2-2; 10 nucleotides line up with TRBD2. Trimming at V came to 1 base and at J to 5 bases, leaving 4 bases not matched to a gene. CDR1 and CDR2 from the germline V gene are SGHTA and FQGNSA. CDR3 length: 16 residues. The CDR3 spells CASSLVAGGLTGELFF. CDR3 nucleotide sequence: TGTGCCAGCAGCTTAGTAGCGGGGGGTCTGACCGGGGAGCTGTTTTTT.

This chain joins TRBV19 and TRBJ2-7, with a possible D match to TRBD1 (6 bases). Germline assignment: CDR1 LNHDA and CDR2 SQIVND (reference sequence). The CDR3 sequence is 16 residues long. The ends were cut back, 3 bases at V and 2 bases at J, with 17 bases in the middle. CDR3 residues: CASSIGLLGAAYEQYF. In DNA, the CDR3 is TGTGCCAGTAGTATTGGGCTCTTGGGGGCCGCCTACGAGCAGTACTTC.

The genes are TRBV3-1 (or the pseudogene TRBV3-2) and TRBJ1-1; D is unresolved. The CDR3 has 15 amino acids. Germline V gene lookup returns CDR1 LGHDT and CDR2 YNNKEL (reference sequence). V lost 1 base, J lost 1 base, and 10 bases lay in between. The CDR3 DNA sequence: TGTGCCAGCAGCCAAGTCGTGCTACGGAACACTGAAGCTTTCTTT. Translating it yields CASSQVVLRNTEAFF.

V and J are TRBV29-1 and TRBJ2-7; 10 bases agree with TRBD2. With V trimmed by 6 bases and J by 2 bases, 10 bases remained unmatched. Germline CDR1 and CDR2: SQVTM and ANQGSEA. This CDR3 has 15 residues. CDR3 nucleotide sequence: TGCAGCGTGCTGAAACTAGCGGGGATTGCCTACGAGCAGTACTTC. Protein: CSVLKLAGIAYEQYF.

The chain joins TRBV3-1 (or the pseudogene TRBV3-2) to TRBJ1-2, with 7 nucleotides matching TRBD1. V was clipped by 4 bases and J by 8 bases; unmatched bases: 4. CDR1 and CDR2 (germline): LGHDT, YNNKEL (reference sequence). There are 12 residues in the CDR3. The CDR3 loop is CASSRTGRGYTF. As DNA, the CDR3 is TGTGCCAGCAGCCGGACAGGTCGGGGCTACACCTTC.

The rearrangement uses TRBV10-3 and TRBJ1-2, with a possible D match to TRBD1 (5 bases). The germline V gene encodes CDR1 ENHRY and CDR2 SYGVKD. Trimming shortened V by 9 bases and J by 4 bases, and 15 bases separated the two germline ends. This CDR3 is 13 amino acids long. CDR3 coding DNA: TGTGCCATTCTTACGGACACACCCTATGGCTACACCTTC. Protein product: CAILTDTPYGYTF.

This clone has a handful of counts. V usage is TRBV15 and J usage is TRBJ1-6; 7 nucleotides match TRBD1. V shed 0 bases and J 11 bases; nucleotides not matched to a gene: 7. Germline V gene sequence: CDR1 LNHNV, CDR2 YYDKDF (reference sequence). This CDR3 spans 15 amino acids. In DNA, the CDR3 is TGTGCCACCAGCAGAGATCTACAGGGGCGGGCACCCCTCCACTTT. The encoded protein is CATSRDLQGRAPLHF.

This clone was detected only a few times. The rearrangement joins TRBV10-2 to TRBJ2-5, with 8 positions matching TRBD1. V shed 6 bases, J shed 5 bases, and the junction held 5 bases outside the gene matches. Germline V gene lookup returns CDR1 WSHSY and CDR2 SAAADI. This CDR3 is built from 13 residues. This CDR3 is CASSADRDETQYF. The CDR3 bases are TGCGCCAGCAGCGCGGACAGGGATGAGACCCAGTACTTC.

This clone showed up just once. This chain links TRBV3-1 (or the pseudogene TRBV3-2) with TRBJ2-1; 10 positions agree with TRBD2. Per germline, CDR1 LGHDT and CDR2 YNNKEL (reference sequence). The V segment lost 0 bases and the J segment 0 bases; nucleotides outside the gene matches: 8. The CDR3 spans 19 residues. The chain's CDR3 is CASSQEKTSGFPSYNEQFF. The CDR3 DNA sequence: TGTGCCAGCAGCCAAGAAAAGACTAGCGGGTTTCCCTCCTACAATGAGCAGTTCTTC.

The CDR3 coding sequence is TGTGCCAGCAGCTACCCCGGGACAGGGGTTGGCTACACCTTC. Its translation is CASSYPGTGVGYTF. The chain links TRBV11-2 to TRBJ1-2, with TRBD1 matching 10 bases. Germline values: CDR1 SGHAT, CDR2 FQNNGV. This CDR3 spans 14 amino acids. V shed 4 bases and J 7 bases; nucleotides not matched to a gene: 6.

This clone has a count of ten or more. In nucleotides, the CDR3 is TGTGCCAGCAGTTTCGGCGGGGCTAACGGAAATGAGCAGTTCTTC. Translating it yields CASSFGGANGNEQFF. The chain uses TRBV27 and TRBJ2-1; D perhaps matches TRBD2 (6 bases). Germline V gene data show CDR1 as MNHEY and CDR2 as SMNVEV (reference sequence). The CDR3 runs 15 residues. V lost 3 bases and J lost 7, with 16 bases in between.

This clone was seen repeatedly, ten times or more. The rearrangement uses TRBV7-8 and TRBJ1-5, with 8 nucleotides matching TRBD1. In germline, CDR1 is SGHVS, CDR2 FQNEAQ. Trimming removed 5 bases from V and 4 bases from J; junction bases left unmatched: 1. This CDR3 region has 13 residues. The chain's CDR3 is CASSRTGNQPQHF. DNA of the CDR3: TGTGCCAGCAGCCGGACAGGGAATCAGCCCCAGCATTTT.

The sample holds one count of this clone. V and J are TRBV5-4 and TRBJ2-3, with TRBD1 matching over 11 bases. The trim removed 2 bases at V and 5 bases at J, leaving 4 bases unmatched. The CDR3 is 15 residues long. The germline gives CDR1 SGHNT, CDR2 YYREEE (reference sequence). This CDR3 reads CASSFGQGAVDTQYF. DNA of the CDR3: TGTGCCAGCAGCTTTGGACAGGGGGCGGTAGATACGCAGTATTTT.

The chain couples TRBV18 to TRBJ2-7; D possibly corresponds to TRBD1 (6 bases). CDR3 size: 13 residues. V dropped 4 bases and J dropped 2 bases, with 9 bases sitting between them. The germline gives CDR1 KGHSH, CDR2 LQKENI. CDR3 nucleotide sequence: TGTGCCAGCTCACTACAGGGACCCTACGAGCAGTACTTC. It is translated as CASSLQGPYEQYF. Complete variable domain (other parts from reference TRBV18 and TRBJ2-7): NAGVMQNPRHLVRRRGQEARLRCSPMKGHSHVYWYRQLPEEGLKFMVYLQKENIIDESGMPKERFSAEFPKEGPSILRIQQVVRGDSAAYFCASSLQGPYEQYFGPGTRLTVT.